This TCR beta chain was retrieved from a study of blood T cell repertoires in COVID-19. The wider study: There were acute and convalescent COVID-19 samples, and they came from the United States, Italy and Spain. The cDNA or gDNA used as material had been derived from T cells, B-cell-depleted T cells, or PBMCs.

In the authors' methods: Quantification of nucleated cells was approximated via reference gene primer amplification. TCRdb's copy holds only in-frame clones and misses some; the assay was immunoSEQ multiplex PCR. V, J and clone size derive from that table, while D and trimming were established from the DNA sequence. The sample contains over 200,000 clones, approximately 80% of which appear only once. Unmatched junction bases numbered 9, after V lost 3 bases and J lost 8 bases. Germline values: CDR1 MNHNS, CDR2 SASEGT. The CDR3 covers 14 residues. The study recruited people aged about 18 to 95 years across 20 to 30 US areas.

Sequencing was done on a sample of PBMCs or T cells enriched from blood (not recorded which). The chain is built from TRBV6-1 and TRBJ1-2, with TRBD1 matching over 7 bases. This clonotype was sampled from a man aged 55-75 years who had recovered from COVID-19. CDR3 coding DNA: TGTGCCAGCAGTGAGGACAGGCGTCGTCTCGGCTACACCTTC. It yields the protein CASSEDRRRLGYTF.